The source of this T cell receptor (beta chain) is a study of T-cell reconstitution after alpha-beta-depleted transplantation in children. This clonotype was detected many times. V gave up 1 base and J gave up 5 bases, with 8 bases separating them. The CDR3 length is 13 residues. A library of TCRbeta sequences, prepared with unique molecular identifiers, was generated. TCRdb re-called the PCR reads with MiXCR, one entry per CDR3 protein. This table has 190,000 or so distinct CDR3 sequences, approximately 7% appearing once. This TCR derives from a human donor who donated a stem cell graft to a child with Wiskott-Aldrich syndrome. This specimen consisted of PBMCs from the stem cell graft donor, obtained from the stem cell graft. J is TRBJ1-2 and V is TRBV12-3 or TRBV12-4; no definite D call. Written as DNA, the CDR3 is TGTGCCAGCAGTTTAGGGCAGGTTTATGGCTACACCTTC. This translates into CASSLGQVYGYTF.